This T cell receptor beta chain is drawn from a study of CD8+CD57+ T cells in acquired aplastic anemia. In the study overall: Sorted CD4+ and CD8+ cells yielded DNA averaging approximately 3 ug.

Whoever was chosen for sequencing had shown CD8+CD57+ cell expansion by flow cytometry. The study sampled blood from patients who had received no therapy. Study-level points and caveats: Fewer than 35 sequences, all CD8+ CDR3, were shared between patients and controls.

This clonotype turned up a few times. Its antigen is undetermined. Germline is not matched at one junction end, which may reflect a read error. Germline CDR1 reads DFQATT; CDR2 reads SNEGSKA (reference sequence). The CDR3 is 10 amino acids. Genomic DNA, the template, was used for profiling of the TCR beta VDJ and CDR3. TCRdb independently ran MiXCR on the reads; one entry per CDR3 protein. Among some 200,000 distinct CDR3 sequences listed, roughly 50% were seen once. The sequence came from a human donor with aplastic anemia. Sequencing used sorted CD4+, CD8+, or CD8+CD57+ T cells (not recorded which) from PBMCs. V gene TRBV20-1 combines with J gene TRBJ2-7, with no clear D. In DNA form, the CDR3 reads TGCAGTGCTGTCTCCTATGAGCAGTACTTC. Residues: CSAVSYEQYF.